These T cell receptor beta chains were read from a single sample in a study of shared clonotypes between healthy human individuals. This table comes from immunoSEQ multiplex PCR, and its TCRdb copy is limited to in-frame clones, with some not included. The table lists some 980,000 clones, 60% to 85% of them singletons. Specimen: memory CD4+ T cells sorted from blood. The receptors originated from a man between 18 and 29 years old in good health. CDR3s include the opening cysteine and the closing phenylalanine or tryptophan. D genes are given only for firm matches. A clone size is listed for some rows: how often the clone was seen (once, few, many), or a class if it is expanded.

size | J | V | D | CDR3
few | TRBJ2-5 | TRBV5-1 | NA | CASSLNRVGETQYF
NA | TRBJ1-5 | TRBV5-1 | TRBD1 | CASSQTGNSNQPQHF
NA | TRBJ2-3 | TRBV11-3 | NA | CASSSLRGDTQYF
few | TRBJ2-2 | TRBV5-1 | NA | CASSLGGTSGELFF
NA | TRBJ1-1 | TRBV18 | TRBD1 | CASSHTTGGTEAFF
NA | TRBJ2-7 | TRBV7-9 | TRBD1 | CASSSWTGSSYEQYF
once | TRBJ1-6 | TRBV6-1 | NA | CASSGLEGNSPLHF
NA | TRBJ1-1 | TRBV30 | NA | CAWSVNPERTEAFF
NA | TRBJ2-2 | TRBV5-4 | TRBD2 | CASSFGREGTGELFF
NA | TRBJ1-5 | TRBV19 | NA | CASSIVRDSPAQHF
NA | TRBJ1-1 | TRBV7-8 | NA | CASSPGGPGRPTEAFF
NA | TRBJ2-2 | TRBV10-3 | NA | CASSLADQGELFF
NA | TRBJ2-3 | TRBV4-1 | NA | CASSQDLPSGTQYF
NA | TRBJ1-5 | TRBV27 | TRBD1 | CASSLEGAQPQHF
NA | TRBJ2-2 | TRBV18 | NA | CASSPGVQAGELFF
NA | TRBJ2-1 | TRBV9 | TRBD2 | CASSEGLAGTHEQFF
few | TRBJ1-2 | TRBV18 | NA | CASSLPDGQGYTF
once | TRBJ1-2 | TRBV6-6 | NA | CASSYSSRADYGYTF
NA | TRBJ2-7 | TRBV5-1 | NA | CASRPGPSSYEQYF
NA | TRBJ2-2 | TRBV5-4 | TRBD1 | CASSYGAGQVGELFF
NA | TRBJ1-2 | TRBV28 | NA | CASSFTGSGLLNYGYTF
NA | TRBJ1-3 | TRBV9 | NA | CASSVADAPGNTIYF
NA | TRBJ2-2 | TRBV11-2 | TRBD2 | CASSSPTRELWELFF
NA | TRBJ1-1 | TRBV5-1 | NA | CASSQYGETEAFF
NA | TRBJ2-1 | TRBV28 | NA | CASSPRRAHSYNEQFF
NA | TRBJ1-5 | TRBV7-9 | NA | CASGPAGNQPQHF
NA | TRBJ2-7 | TRBV5-1 | TRBD1 | CASSLAWGQGGNEQYF
NA | TRBJ2-3 | TRBV30 | NA | CAWTKRGDTQYF
NA | TRBJ2-7 | TRBV10-3 | TRBD2 | CAISIGLAGVHEQYF
few | NA | TRBV7-8 | NA | CASSFMVQRLVRTYEQYF
NA | TRBJ2-1 | TRBV19 | TRBD2 | CASSQSELAGDEQFF
NA | TRBJ2-7 | TRBV18 | NA | CASSPGAPFEQYF
many | TRBJ1-5 | TRBV6-5 | NA | CASSKGISSQPQHF
NA | TRBJ1-2 | TRBV9 | TRBD1 | CASSVAPYERQGYGYTF
NA | TRBJ1-3 | TRBV29-1 | NA | CSATFSGNTIYF
few | TRBJ1-6 | TRBV5-8 | NA | CASSLGKGPLHF
NA | TRBJ2-5 | TRBV5-1 | TRBD2 | CASRLGLAGETQYF
NA | TRBJ1-5 | TRBV5-6 | NA | CASSLAGRSNQPQHF
few | TRBJ1-2 | TRBV2 | NA | CASSESGADYGYTF
NA | TRBJ1-1 | TRBV6-6 | NA | CASYSGAGMNTEAFF
NA | TRBJ2-1 | TRBV4-1 | NA | CASSSLGSYNEQFF
NA | TRBJ2-1 | TRBV12-5 | TRBD2 | CASGLGRSGLAGPRNEQFF
once | TRBJ1-4 | TRBV5-1 | NA | CASSSSGSDEKLFF
NA | TRBJ2-7 | TRBV18 | TRBD1 | CASSPSGTGTYEQYF
NA | TRBJ2-1 | TRBV11-2 | NA | CASSYDLEVYNEQFF
once | TRBJ1-1 | TRBV15 | NA | CATSSRGATGTEAFF
NA | TRBJ1-3 | TRBV6-5 | NA | CASRRGSSGNTIYF
NA | TRBJ1-1 | TRBV20-1 | NA | CSGGEETEAFF
NA | TRBJ2-5 | TRBV5-1 | NA | CASSLEGITTRTQYF
NA | TRBJ2-2 | TRBV18 | TRBD2 | CASRTQGLKETGELFF
NA | TRBJ1-6 | TRBV27 | NA | CASSSSLTGKGSPLHF
NA | TRBJ1-1 | TRBV5-1 | NA | CASSLAGANTEAFF
few | TRBJ1-3 | TRBV10-3 | TRBD1 | CATRAGTAGNTIYF
NA | TRBJ2-3 | TRBV4-3 | TRBD1 | CASSQSGTASDTQYF
NA | TRBJ1-1 | TRBV11-2 | TRBD1 | CASSSYRQGKAFF
NA | TRBJ2-7 | TRBV6-1 | NA | CASSEVAGGSPDIYF
NA | TRBJ1-2 | TRBV5-1 | NA | CASSEGTSNYGYTF
NA | TRBJ2-5 | TRBV7-9 | NA | CASSLAQGGSKETQYF